This note documents a single T cell receptor (beta chain) sequence. Other DNA sequences from this sample encode an identical CDR3 as well. This sample was included in a study of blood T cell repertoires in COVID-19. The repertoire was sequenced with immunoSEQ multiplex PCR; TCRdb's copy has only in-frame clones and lacks some. Of about 400,000 clones in the sample, nearly 90% were seen once. Trimming left V 1 base short and J 5 bases short, with 8 bases between. The CDR3 length is 13 residues. Germline V lookup: CDR1 LGHDT, CDR2 YNNKEL (reference sequence). This receptor was obtained from a woman aged 35 to 49 with acute COVID-19. Sequenced: PBMCs or T cells enriched from blood (not recorded which). This chain joins TRBV3-1 (or the pseudogene TRBV3-2) and TRBJ1-2; D perhaps matches TRBD1 (6 bases). The CDR3: CASSQGQGYGYTF. The CDR3 bases are TGTGCCAGCAGCCAAGGGCAGGGGTATGGCTACACCTTC.